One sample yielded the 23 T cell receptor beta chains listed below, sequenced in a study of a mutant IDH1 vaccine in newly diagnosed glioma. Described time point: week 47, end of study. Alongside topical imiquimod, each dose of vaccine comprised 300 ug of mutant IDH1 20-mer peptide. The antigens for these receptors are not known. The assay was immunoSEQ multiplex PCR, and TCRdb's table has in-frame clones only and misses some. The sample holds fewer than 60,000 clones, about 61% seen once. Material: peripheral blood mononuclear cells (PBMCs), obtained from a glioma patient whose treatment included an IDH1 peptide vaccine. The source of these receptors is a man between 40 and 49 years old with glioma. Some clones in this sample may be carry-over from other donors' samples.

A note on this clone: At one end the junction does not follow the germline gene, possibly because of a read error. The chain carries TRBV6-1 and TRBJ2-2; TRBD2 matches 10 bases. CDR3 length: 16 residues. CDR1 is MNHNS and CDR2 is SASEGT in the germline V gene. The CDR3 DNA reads TGTGCCAGCAGTCAAGCGGGGGGGACGAGCACCGGGGAGCTGTTTTTT. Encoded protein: CASSQAGGTSTGELFF.

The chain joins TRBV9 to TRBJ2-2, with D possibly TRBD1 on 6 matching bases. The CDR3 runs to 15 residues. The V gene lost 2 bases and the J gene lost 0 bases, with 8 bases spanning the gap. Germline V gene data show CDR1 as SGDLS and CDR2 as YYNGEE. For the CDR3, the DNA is TGTGCCAGCAGCGTGGGACATACGAACACCGGGGAGCTGTTTTTT. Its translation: CASSVGHTNTGELFF.

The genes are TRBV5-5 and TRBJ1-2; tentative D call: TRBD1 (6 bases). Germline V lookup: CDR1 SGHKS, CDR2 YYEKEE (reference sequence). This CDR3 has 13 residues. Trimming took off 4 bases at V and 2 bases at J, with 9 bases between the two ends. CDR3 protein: CASSPDRNYGYTF. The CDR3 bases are TGTGCCAGCAGCCCTGACAGGAACTATGGCTACACCTTC.

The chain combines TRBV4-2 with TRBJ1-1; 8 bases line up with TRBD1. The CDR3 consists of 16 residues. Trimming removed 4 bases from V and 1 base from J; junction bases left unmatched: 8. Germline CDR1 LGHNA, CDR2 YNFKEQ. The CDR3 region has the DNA TGTGCCAGCAGCCCCGAAATCGGACAGGGGAACACTGAAGCTTTCTTT. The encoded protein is CASSPEIGQGNTEAFF.

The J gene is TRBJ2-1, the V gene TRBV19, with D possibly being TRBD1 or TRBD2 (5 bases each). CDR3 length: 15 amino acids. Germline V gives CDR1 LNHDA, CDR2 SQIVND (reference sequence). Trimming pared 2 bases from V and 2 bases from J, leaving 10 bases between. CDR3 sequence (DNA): TGTGCCAGTAGTATACGTGGGGGAGCCTACAATGAGCAGTTCTTC. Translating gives CASSIRGGAYNEQFF.

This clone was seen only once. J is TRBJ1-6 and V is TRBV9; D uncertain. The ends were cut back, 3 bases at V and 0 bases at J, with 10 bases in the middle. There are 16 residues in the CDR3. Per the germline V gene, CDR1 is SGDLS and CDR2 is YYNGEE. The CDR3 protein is CASSADGSSYNSPLHF. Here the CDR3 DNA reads TGTGCCAGCAGCGCGGACGGAAGCTCCTATAATTCACCCCTCCACTTT. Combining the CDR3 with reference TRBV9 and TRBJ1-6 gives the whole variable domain DSGVTQTPKHLITATGQRVTLRCSPRSGDLSVYWYQQSLDQGLQFLIQYYNGEERAKGNILERFSAQQFPDLHSELNLSSLELGDSALYFCASSADGSSYNSPLHFGNGTRLTVT.

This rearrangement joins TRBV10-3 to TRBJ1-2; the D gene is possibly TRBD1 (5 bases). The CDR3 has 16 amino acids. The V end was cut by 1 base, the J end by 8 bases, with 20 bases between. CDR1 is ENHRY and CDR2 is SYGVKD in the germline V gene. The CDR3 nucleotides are TGTGCCATCAGTGAGTTTAACGGACACCAAGGGGACGGCTACACCTTC. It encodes CAISEFNGHQGDGYTF.

CDR3 sequence reads: CASSRDGYNSPLHF. CDR3 DNA sequence: TGCGCCAGCAGCCGGGACGGATATAATTCACCCCTCCACTTT. The J gene is TRBJ1-6, the V gene TRBV5-1; possibly TRBD1 for D (5 bases). Germline lookup yields CDR1 SGHRS and CDR2 YFSETQ. The CDR3 is 14 residues long. V shed 4 bases and J shed 4 bases, with 9 bases lying between them.

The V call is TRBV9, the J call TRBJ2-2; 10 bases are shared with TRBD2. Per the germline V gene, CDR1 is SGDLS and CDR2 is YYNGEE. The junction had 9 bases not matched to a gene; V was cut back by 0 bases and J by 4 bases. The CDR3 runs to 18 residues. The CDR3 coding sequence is TGTGCCAGCAGCGTAGTTCCTAGCGGGGGATCAATCACCGGGGAGCTGTTTTTT. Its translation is CASSVVPSGGSITGELFF.

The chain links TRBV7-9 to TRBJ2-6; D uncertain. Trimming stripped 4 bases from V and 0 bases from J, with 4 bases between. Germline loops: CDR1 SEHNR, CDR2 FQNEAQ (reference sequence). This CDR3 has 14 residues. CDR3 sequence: CASSYPSGANVLTF. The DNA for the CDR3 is TGTGCCAGCAGCTACCCCTCTGGGGCCAACGTCCTGACTTTC.

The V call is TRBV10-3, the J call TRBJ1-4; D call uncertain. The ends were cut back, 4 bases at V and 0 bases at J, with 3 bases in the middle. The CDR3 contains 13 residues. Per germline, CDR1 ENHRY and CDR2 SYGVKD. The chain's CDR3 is CAISGATNEKLFF. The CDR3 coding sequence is TGTGCCATCAGTGGGGCAACTAATGAAAAACTGTTTTTT.

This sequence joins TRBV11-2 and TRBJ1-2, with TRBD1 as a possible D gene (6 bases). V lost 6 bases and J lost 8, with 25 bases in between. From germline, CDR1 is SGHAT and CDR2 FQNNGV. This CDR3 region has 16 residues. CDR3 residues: CASSSAGERLEDGYTF. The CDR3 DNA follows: TGTGCCAGCAGTTCGGCAGGGGAGCGATTGGAGGACGGCTACACCTTC.

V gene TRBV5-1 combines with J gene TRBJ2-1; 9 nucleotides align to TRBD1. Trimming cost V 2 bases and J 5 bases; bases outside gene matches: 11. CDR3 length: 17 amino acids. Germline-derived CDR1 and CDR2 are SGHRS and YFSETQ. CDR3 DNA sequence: TGCGCCAGCAGCTTCGGGACAGGGTTGACTCAAAACAATGAGCAGTTCTTC. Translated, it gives CASSFGTGLTQNNEQFF.

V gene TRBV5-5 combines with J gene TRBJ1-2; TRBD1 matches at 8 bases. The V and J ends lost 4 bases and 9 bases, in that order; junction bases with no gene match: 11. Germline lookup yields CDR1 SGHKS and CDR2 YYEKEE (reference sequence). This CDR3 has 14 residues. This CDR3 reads CASSPYRGEGSYTF. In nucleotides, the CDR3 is TGTGCCAGCAGCCCCTACAGGGGGGAGGGGAGCTACACCTTC.

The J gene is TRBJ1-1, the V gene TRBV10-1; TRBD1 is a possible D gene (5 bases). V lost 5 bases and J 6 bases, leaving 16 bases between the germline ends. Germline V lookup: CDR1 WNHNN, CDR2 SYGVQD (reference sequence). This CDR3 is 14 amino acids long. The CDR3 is CASSLRVEGPEAFF. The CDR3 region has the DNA TGCGCCAGCAGTCTCAGGGTTGAGGGCCCTGAAGCTTTCTTT.

CDR3 sequence reads: CASSSGTSIYSPLHF. As DNA, the CDR3 is TGTGCCAGCAGCTCAGGGACGTCGATTTATTCACCCCTCCACTTT. V is TRBV5-8 and J is TRBJ1-6; perhaps TRBD1 as D (5 bases). Germline V CDR1 and CDR2: SGHTS, YDEGEE. The CDR3 length is 15 residues. Trimming cost V 3 bases and J 8 bases, with 15 bases left between them.

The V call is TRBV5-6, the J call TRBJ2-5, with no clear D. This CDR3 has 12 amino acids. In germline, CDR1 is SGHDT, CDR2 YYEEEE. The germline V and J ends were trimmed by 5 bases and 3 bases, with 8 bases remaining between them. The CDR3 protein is CASSRMKETQYF. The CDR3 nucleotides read TGTGCCAGCAGTCGAATGAAAGAGACCCAGTACTTC.

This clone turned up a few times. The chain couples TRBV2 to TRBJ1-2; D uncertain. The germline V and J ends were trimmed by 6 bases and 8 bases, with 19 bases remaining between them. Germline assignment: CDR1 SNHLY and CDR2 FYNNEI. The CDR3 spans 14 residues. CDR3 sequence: CASRASRSPSGYTF. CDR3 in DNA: TGTGCCAGCAGGGCTAGCCGGAGTCCTTCCGGCTACACCTTC.

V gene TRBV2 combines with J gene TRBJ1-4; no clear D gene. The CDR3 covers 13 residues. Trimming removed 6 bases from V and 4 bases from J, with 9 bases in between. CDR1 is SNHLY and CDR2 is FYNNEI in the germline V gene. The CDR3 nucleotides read TGTGCCAGCAGGCTAAAATTTAATGAAAAACTGTTTTTT. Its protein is CASRLKFNEKLFF.

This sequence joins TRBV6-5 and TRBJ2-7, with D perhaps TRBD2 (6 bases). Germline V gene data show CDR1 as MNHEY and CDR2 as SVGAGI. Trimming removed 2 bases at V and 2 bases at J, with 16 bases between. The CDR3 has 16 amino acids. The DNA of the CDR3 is TGTGCCAGCAGTTACGGTCCCAGCGGGCTAACCTACGAGCAGTACTTC. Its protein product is CASSYGPSGLTYEQYF.

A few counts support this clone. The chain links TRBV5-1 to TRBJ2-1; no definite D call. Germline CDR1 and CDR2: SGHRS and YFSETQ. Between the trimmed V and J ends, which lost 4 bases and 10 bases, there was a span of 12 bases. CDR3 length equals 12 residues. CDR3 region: CASSKNNEEQFF. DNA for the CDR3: TGCGCCAGCAGCAAGAACAACGAGGAGCAGTTCTTC.

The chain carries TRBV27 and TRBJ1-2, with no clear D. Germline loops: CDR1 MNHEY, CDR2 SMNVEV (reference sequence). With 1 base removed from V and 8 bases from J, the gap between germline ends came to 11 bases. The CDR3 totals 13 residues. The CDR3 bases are TGTGCCAGCAGTTTATATAGGGATAGGGGCTACACCTTC. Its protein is CASSLYRDRGYTF.

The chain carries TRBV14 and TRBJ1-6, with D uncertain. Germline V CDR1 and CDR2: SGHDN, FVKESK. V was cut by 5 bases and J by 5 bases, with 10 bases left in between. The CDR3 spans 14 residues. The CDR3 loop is CASSKGFDNSPLHF. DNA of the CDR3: TGTGCCAGCAGCAAGGGTTTTGATAATTCACCCCTCCACTTT.